The rows below give T cell receptor beta chains drawn from one sample of a study of T cells in lung cancer brain metastases. Sequencing used immunoSEQ multiplex PCR; TCRdb keeps in-frame clones, though not all of them. This sample has about 1,700 clones; 80% to 90% occur once, and the top ten carry under 7%. Source material: tumor tissue from a brain metastasis. Receptor source: a man aged 55 to 70 with non-small cell lung cancer that had spread to the brain. Each CDR3 is given with its conserved first and last residue. D genes are given only for firm matches. Clone size is given for some rows only: seen once, a few or many times, or a class if the clone is expanded.

J gene | D gene | clone size | V gene | CDR3 protein | CDR3 DNA
TRBJ1-1 | NA | NA | TRBV5-1 | CASTPSENTEAFF | TGCGCCAGCACCCCCTCGGAGAACACTGAAGCTTTCTTT
TRBJ2-5 | TRBD2 | NA | TRBV6-5 | CASSYSGLDGTQYF | TGTGCCAGCAGTTACTCGGGACTAGACGGGACCCAGTACTTC
TRBJ2-5 | NA | few | TRBV5-4 | CASSSTGTQETQYF | TGTGCCAGCAGCTCGACCGGGACTCAAGAGACCCAGTACTTC
TRBJ1-1 | TRBD1 | NA | TRBV7-6 | CASSPDRGGIMNTEAFF | TGTGCCAGCAGCCCCGACAGGGGTGGAATCATGAACACTGAAGCTTTCTTT
TRBJ2-7 | NA | NA | TRBV6-5 | CASSYSSRGYEQYF | TGTGCCAGCAGTTACTCGAGCAGGGGCTACGAGCAGTACTTC
TRBJ2-7 | TRBD1 | NA | TRBV6-5 | CASSYANTGAEQYF | TGTGCCAGCAGTTACGCTAATACAGGGGCCGAGCAGTACTTC
TRBJ2-2 | NA | NA | TRBV2 | CASSKGGGPPNTGELFF | TGTGCCAGCAGCAAAGGGGGGGGTCCGCCCAACACCGGGGAGCTGTTTTTT
TRBJ2-7 | TRBD2 | NA | TRBV5-6 | CASSWTSASYEQYF | TGTGCCAGCAGCTGGACTAGTGCTTCCTACGAGCAGTACTTC
TRBJ2-1 | TRBD2 | NA | TRBV19 | CASRDQGLAAGNEQFF | TGTGCCAGTAGAGACCAGGGACTAGCAGCGGGAAATGAGCAGTTCTTC
TRBJ2-7 | TRBD2 | NA | TRBV5-1 | CASSFGLAGGPSYEQYF | TGCGCCAGCAGCTTCGGACTAGCGGGAGGGCCGTCCTACGAGCAGTACTTC
TRBJ1-2 | NA | NA | TRBV5-1 | CASSLTHNYGYTF | TGCGCCAGCAGCTTGACCCATAACTATGGCTACACCTTC
TRBJ1-3 | NA | NA | TRBV5-4 | CASSLDAGTGNTIYF | TGTGCCAGCAGCTTGGATGCGGGGACTGGAAACACCATATATTTT
TRBJ2-1 | NA | NA | TRBV5-6 | CASSALIASSSYNEQFF | TGTGCCAGCAGCGCGCTGATAGCTTCGAGCTCCTACAATGAGCAGTTCTTC
TRBJ1-4 | NA | NA | TRBV29-1 | CSVTGSLNEKLFF | TGCAGCGTTACAGGGAGCCTTAATGAAAAACTGTTTTTT
TRBJ2-7 | NA | NA | TRBV11-2 | CASSLGGPTYEQYF | TGTGCCAGCAGCTTAGGGGGCCCAACCTACGAGCAGTACTTC
TRBJ1-3 | NA | NA | TRBV6-1 | CASKPDHSGNTIYF | TGTGCCAGCAAACCGGACCACTCTGGAAACACCATATATTTT
TRBJ2-3 | NA | NA | TRBV11-2 | CASSIVLGQGTDTQYF | TGTGCCAGCAGCATTGTCTTAGGCCAGGGTACAGATACGCAGTATTTT
TRBJ1-1 | NA | NA | TRBV25-1 | CASSESRFPGTEAFF | TGTGCCAGCAGTGAATCCCGCTTCCCGGGCACTGAAGCTTTCTTT
TRBJ1-5 | NA | NA | TRBV15 | CATSREGASNQPQHF | TGTGCCACCAGCAGAGAGGGCGCAAGCAATCAGCCCCAGCATTTT
TRBJ1-5 | NA | NA | TRBV18 | CASSPKLLNQPQHF | TGTGCCAGCTCACCAAAACTCCTCAATCAGCCCCAGCATTTT
TRBJ2-4 | NA | NA | TRBV19 | CARVTGGAVGNIQYF | TGTGCCAGGGTCACAGGGGGGGCGGTGGGAAACATTCAGTACTTC
TRBJ1-5 | TRBD1 | NA | TRBV6-1 | CASSEDRASLGPQHF | TGTGCCAGCAGTGAGGACAGGGCGTCGCTTGGGCCCCAGCATTTT
TRBJ2-3 | NA | NA | TRBV2 | CASSGLGLDTQYF | TGTGCCAGTTCAGGGTTAGGATTAGATACGCAGTATTTT
TRBJ2-7 | NA | NA | TRBV27 | CASSSSYEQYF | TGTGCCAGCAGTTCGTCCTACGAGCAGTACTTC